The 21 T cell receptor beta chains listed next were all sequenced from one sample in a study of shared clonotypes between healthy human individuals (dated by TCRdb to between 2020 and 2021). Receptors were amplified or captured by the immunoSEQ multiplex PCR assay. Entries here come from immuneACCESS through TCRdb and include only in-frame sequences with V and J called. Some clones fail to appear in such tables; in the studies checked, an unresolved V gene covers under half of the shortfall, and the cause of the remainder is unknown. The sample table holds over a million clones, of which 78% were seen once. The top ten hold roughly 0.57% of the sample. The specimen was memory CD4+ T cells from PBMCs. The cell subset or site label here, explained by the study, means: CD45RA-negative fraction. The receptor set was obtained from a man in his late teens or twenties in good health. Some clones in this sample may be carry-over from other donors' samples.

The chain couples TRBV19 to TRBJ2-5; D perhaps matches TRBD2 (6 bases). There are 14 residues in the CDR3. Germline V CDR1 and CDR2: LNHDA, SQIVND (reference sequence). The V gene lost 2 bases and the J gene lost 3 bases, with 10 bases spanning the gap. Here the CDR3 reads CASSILGGKETQYF. The CDR3 DNA sequence: TGTGCCAGTAGTATATTGGGCGGGAAAGAGACCCAGTACTTC.

The V and J genes are TRBV2 and TRBJ1-4; weak D call: TRBD1 (5 bases). Per germline, CDR1 SNHLY and CDR2 FYNNEI. The CDR3 loop spans 13 amino acids. V lost 7 bases to trimming and J lost 7 bases, with 13 bases between them. CDR3 nucleotides: TGTGCCAGCATGGAGGGGACCATTGAAAAACTGTTTTTT. Its protein is CASMEGTIEKLFF.

V and J are TRBV2 and TRBJ1-4; D might be TRBD1 (6 bases). Deletions cut 8 bases from V and 4 bases from J, with 17 bases between. Germline lookup yields CDR1 SNHLY and CDR2 FYNNEI. The CDR3 loop spans 15 amino acids. The CDR3 DNA reads TGTGCCAGCTGTCGTGAGGGGGTGCATAATGAAAAACTGTTTTTT. The encoded protein is CASCREGVHNEKLFF.

The chain combines TRBV29-1 with TRBJ1-5, with 7 positions matching TRBD1. With 2 bases clipped from V and 1 base from J, the junction kept 14 bases outside the gene matches. The CDR3 sequence is 18 residues long. Germline V gene sequence: CDR1 SQVTM, CDR2 ANQGSEA. The CDR3 nucleotides are TGCAGCGTTGAAATGGCCAAGGGGGCCCCTTTCAGCAATCAGCCCCAGCATTTT. The encoded protein is CSVEMAKGAPFSNQPQHF.

The genes are TRBV5-5 and TRBJ1-5, with D possibly matching TRBD1 (5 bases). Between the trimmed V and J ends, which lost 2 bases and 9 bases, there was a span of 18 bases. The CDR3 contains 15 residues. From germline, CDR1 is SGHKS and CDR2 YYEKEE (reference sequence). Here the CDR3 reads CASSFRGGGGWPQHF. As DNA, the CDR3 is TGTGCCAGCAGCTTTAGGGGCGGCGGTGGTTGGCCCCAGCATTTT.

The V and J genes are TRBV25-1 and TRBJ1-2; 8 bases fit TRBD1. The CDR3 runs 15 residues. Germline V gene sequence: CDR1 MGHDK, CDR2 SYGVNS. Trimming at V came to 1 base and at J to 7 bases, leaving 8 bases not matched to a gene. CDR3 DNA sequence: TGTGCCAGCAGTGAATTTGGCAGGGGGCTTAGTGGCTACACCTTC. Translation gives CASSEFGRGLSGYTF.

The chain recombines TRBV5-1 with TRBJ2-1, with 10 bases aligning to TRBD2. The CDR3 runs to 16 residues. The germline gives CDR1 SGHRS, CDR2 YFSETQ. Unmatched junction bases numbered 4, after V lost 1 base and J lost 3 bases. The CDR3 reads CASSLTLAGVYNEQFF. In DNA form, the CDR3 reads TGCGCCAGCAGCTTGACGCTAGCGGGAGTCTACAATGAGCAGTTCTTC. Filled out from reference TRBV5-1 and TRBJ2-1, the complete variable domain reads KAGVTQTPRYLIKTRGQQVTLSCSPISGHRSVSWYQQTPGQGLQFLFEYFSETQRNKGNFPGRFSGRQFSNSRSEMNVSTLELGDSALYLCASSLTLAGVYNEQFFGPGTRLTVL.

This clone showed up just once. This chain links TRBV5-1 with TRBJ1-2; a weak D match, TRBD1 (6 bases). Trimming took 0 bases from V and 7 from J, leaving 19 bases between them. In germline, CDR1 is SGHRS, CDR2 YFSETQ. The CDR3 consists of 16 residues. CDR3: CASSLGVFGGAAGYTF. The CDR3 DNA follows: TGCGCCAGCAGCTTGGGCGTGTTTGGGGGCGCAGCTGGCTACACCTTC.

Turning to this clone: Other DNA sequences of this sample code for an identical CDR3. This chain connects TRBV6-1 to TRBJ1-5; the D is unclear. The V gene's germline CDR1 is MNHNS and CDR2 SASEGT. CDR3 length: 13 residues. Trimming took 3 bases from V and 0 from J, leaving 3 bases between them. The CDR3: CASSDYSNQPQHF. CDR3 nucleotides: TGTGCCAGCAGTGATTATAGCAATCAGCCCCAGCATTTT.

In DNA, the CDR3 is TGTGCCAGCAGTTCGACCTCAGGGGGAAGGCAGCCCCAGCATTTT. Protein product: CASSSTSGGRQPQHF. The chain carries TRBV28 and TRBJ1-5, with 7 bases fitting TRBD1. The CDR3 sequence is 15 residues long. V trimming: 4 bases; J trimming: 7 bases; junction bases outside the gene matches: 10. The germline V gene has CDR1 MDHEN and CDR2 SYDVKM.

The rearrangement joins TRBV4-1 to TRBJ1-4, with 7 bases lining up with TRBD1. After removal of 3 bases from V and 4 bases from J, the junction contained 2 bases not matched to a gene. CDR1 is MGHRA, CDR2 YSYEKL, per germline. This CDR3 has 14 amino acids. CDR3 coding DNA: TGCGCCAGCAGCCAGACAGGGAGTAATGAAAAACTGTTTTTT. Its protein is CASSQTGSNEKLFF.

This clone came up a few times. The V gene is TRBV19, the J gene TRBJ1-5; D is ambiguous. Germline assignment: CDR1 LNHDA and CDR2 SQIVND (reference sequence). The CDR3 loop spans 13 amino acids. V was trimmed by 4 bases and J by 3 bases, leaving 7 bases between them. CDR3 nucleotides: TGTGCCAGTAGTACGGACTTCAATCAGCCCCAGCATTTT. This codes for CASSTDFNQPQHF.

J is TRBJ2-1 and V is TRBV10-1, with 8 bases lining up with TRBD2. Germline V lookup: CDR1 WNHNN, CDR2 SYGVQD (reference sequence). The V and J ends lost 5 bases and 2 bases, in that order; junction bases with no gene match: 5. The CDR3 loop spans 15 amino acids. CDR3 sequence reads: CASSPGRDAYNEQFF. The CDR3 DNA is TGCGCCAGCAGTCCCGGGAGGGATGCCTACAATGAGCAGTTCTTC.

The rearrangement joins TRBV5-4 to TRBJ2-5; D remains ambiguous. This CDR3 is built from 15 residues. CDR1 is SGHNT and CDR2 is YYREEE in the germline V gene (reference sequence). Trimming removed 0 bases from V and 5 bases from J, with 14 bases in between. CDR3 sequence reads: CASSLGRAARETQYF. CDR3 bases: TGTGCCAGCAGCTTGGGAAGGGCGGCGCGGGAGACCCAGTACTTC.

The sample holds a few counts of this clone. This chain links TRBV11-2 with TRBJ2-2; no clear D gene. V was trimmed by 2 bases and J by 8 bases, leaving 12 bases between them. CDR3 length: 14 amino acids. Germline CDR1 and CDR2: SGHAT and FQNNGV. This CDR3 reads CASSLMAVSGELFF. The CDR3 DNA is TGTGCCAGCAGCTTAATGGCAGTCTCAGGGGAGCTGTTTTTT.

The chain couples TRBV30 to TRBJ1-2; 7 bases fit TRBD1. The germline CDR1 and CDR2 sequences are GTSNPN and SVGIG (reference sequence). The CDR3 runs 15 residues. The V and J ends lost 3 bases and 0 bases, in that order; junction bases with no gene match: 7. As DNA, the CDR3 is TGTGCCTGGAGACAACAGGGGACCTCTAACTATGGCTACACCTTC. Translating it yields CAWRQQGTSNYGYTF.

This clone was picked up one time. The V and J genes are TRBV27 and TRBJ2-3; no reliable D call. Germline values: CDR1 MNHEY, CDR2 SMNVEV (reference sequence). The CDR3 extends over 13 amino acids. V shed 3 bases and J shed 6 bases, with 10 bases lying between them. The CDR3 here is CASSFVAGDTQYF. CDR3 DNA sequence: TGTGCCAGCAGTTTCGTGGCCGGCGATACGCAGTATTTT.

The rearrangement uses TRBV29-1 and TRBJ1-5, with D possibly TRBD1 on 5 matching bases. CDR1 is SQVTM, CDR2 ANQGSEA, per germline. Trimming removed 4 bases from V and 6 bases from J, with 13 bases in between. The CDR3 totals 13 residues. The CDR3 DNA reads as TGCAGCGTTGTTGAGGGGCTCGGTCAGCCCCAGCATTTT. This gives the protein CSVVEGLGQPQHF. The entire variable domain, with the rest obtained from reference TRBV29-1 and TRBJ1-5, is as follows: SAVISQKPSRDICQRGTSLTIQCQVDSQVTMMFWYRQQPGQSLTLIATANQGSEATYESGFVIDKFPISRPNLTFSTLTVSNMSPEDSSIYLCSVVEGLGQPQHFGDGTRLSIL.

As for this clone: The sample carries other DNA sequences with the same CDR3. V and J are TRBV5-1 and TRBJ2-5; the D call may be TRBD1 or TRBD2 (5 bases each). The germline gives CDR1 SGHRS, CDR2 YFSETQ. Deletions cut 2 bases from V and 5 bases from J, with 10 bases between. The CDR3 consists of 13 residues. The CDR3 region is CASSFWGGETQYF. Written as DNA, the CDR3 is TGCGCCAGCAGCTTCTGGGGCGGGGAGACCCAGTACTTC.

The J gene is TRBJ2-5, the V gene TRBV29-1; a weak D match, TRBD2 (6 bases). V lost 3 bases and J 5 bases, leaving 13 bases between the germline ends. CDR1 is SQVTM and CDR2 is ANQGSEA in the germline V gene. This CDR3 region has 13 residues. CDR3 loop: CSVDKVAGETQYF. CDR3 coding DNA: TGCAGCGTTGATAAGGTCGCGGGGGAGACCCAGTACTTC.

This clone was seen only once. The chain combines TRBV28 with TRBJ2-7; 8 bases are shared with TRBD2. Germline V gene data show CDR1 as MDHEN and CDR2 as SYDVKM. The CDR3 sequence is 16 residues long. V gave up 5 bases and J gave up 7 bases; unmatched junction bases: 16. The CDR3: CASSQPSLAGTGEQYF. DNA of the CDR3: TGTGCCAGCAGTCAACCCTCTTTAGCGGGAACGGGGGAGCAGTACTTC.